Below, one T cell receptor beta chain is given with its context. The method was immunoSEQ multiplex PCR; TCRdb's version includes in-frame clones alone and lacks a portion of them. The sample records about 320,000 clones, approximately 88% being singletons. CDR1 is KGHSH, CDR2 LQKENI, per germline. The germline V and J ends were trimmed by 5 bases and 0 bases, with 7 bases remaining between them. CDR3 length: 14 amino acids. The source of the sample is a study of blood T cell repertoires in COVID-19. Study in general: There were acute and convalescent COVID-19 samples, and they came from the United States, Italy and Spain.

Cohort 3 recovered donors had two negative PCRs, clearance, or symptom resolution. The sample was PBMCs or T cells enriched from blood (not recorded which). This TCR came from a man in his 60s who had recovered from COVID-19. The chain couples TRBV18 to TRBJ1-4; D remains unclear. CDR3: CASSETPTNEKLFF. The CDR3 region has the DNA TGTGCCAGCTCAGAGACACCAACTAATGAAAAACTGTTTTTT.